This T cell receptor beta chain was documented in a study of shared clonotypes between healthy human individuals (dated by TCRdb to 2020 to 2022). Broadly, across the study: A few men and two women, aged 18 to 49 years, made up the cohort. Leukapheresis yielded between about 0.8 and 9.5 billion PBMCs per donor. To increase sequencing depth and limit assay-specific biases, TCR repertoire library preparation and sequencing were carried out by different laboratories using diverse techniques. To estimate repertoire size and how much clonotype sharing occurs between individuals, the study deeply sequenced the blood TCR repertoires of a handful of healthy adults. For each donor, three plates each were used for CD4 naive and CD4 memory, two plates were used for CD8 naive, and one plate was used for CD8 memory.

To note about this clone: Its recognized antigen is unknown. Nothing much larger sits one base from this clone, and base qualities are not available.

The donors were healthy, HIV-negative adults who had no recently reported acute infections or vaccinations. All donors were Caucasian adults living in Nashville, Tennessee, USA. CD4+ T cells were enriched by magnetic negative selection; naive cells were then positively selected on CD45RA, and the negative fraction formed the memory subset. After blood collection by leukapheresis, PBMCs were isolated using Ficoll-Histopaque density gradient centrifugation and then cryopreserved in the vapor phase of liquid nitrogen. Purity and quantity of every magnetically sorted T cell population were checked by analytical flow cytometry. Genomic DNA was isolated from each sorted fraction and quantified by UV absorbance on a Nanodrop 2000c. TCR CDR3 regions were amplified from genomic DNA by multiplex PCR using the deep immunoSEQ assay. Genomic DNA extracted from each cell subset was distributed evenly over all wells of several immunoSEQ 96-well plates, and each plate served as one replicate. For sorted subsets, each replicate PCR was loaded with 200 to 250 ng genomic DNA, equivalent to 30,000 or so T cell genomes. The purified libraries were quantified using a Qubit 3.0 fluorometer, sized with a Bioanalyzer 2100, and then quantified again using the KAPA Library Quantification kit. Every immunoSEQ 96-well plate was sequenced on a dedicated single-read 150-cycle Illumina NextSeq 550 flow cell. The original methods were these. Because the immunoSEQ output included only junctional sequences and no quality scores, the filtering could not be the same as the filtering used for full-length reads. Sequences were annotated with PyIR, a Python wrapper for IgBLAST v1.9, using IMGT germline references to assign V/J genes and CDR3. Any read was removed if the V/J assignment was weak (E-value above 1e-6), the CDR3 was missing, or the read contained stop codons, out-of-frame junctions, or ambiguous translated residues. V3J clonotypes were defined as sequences sharing the same inferred V gene, J gene, and CDR3 amino acid sequence. To compute the percentage overlap between repertoires, the number of shared unique clonotypes was divided by the size of the smaller repertoire. RTK rarefaction, the Chao1 estimator, and Recon v2.1 estimates of unobserved clonotypes were used to assess repertoire richness. Generation probabilities were computed with OLGA for all TCRbeta clonotypes obtained by the gDNA method from four donors. Here the immuneACCESS table is served through TCRdb, limited to in-frame sequences with V and J called. Missing clones are a known gap in these copies; in checked studies unresolved V genes cover under half, and the rest lacks a known reason. D and trimming come from the DNA, and the V and J calls and clone size come from that table. This sample is represented by 1 million to 1.2 million clones; 60% to 85% of them were singletons. The ten largest make up 0.7% to 0.95% of the sample.

From the cysteine up to the phenylalanine, the CDR3 has a length of 10 residues. The entry retains the CDR3 DNA only, 30 bases that are in frame from base 1. The germline V gene (reference sequence) specifies DFQATT as CDR1 and SNEGSKA as CDR2. The germline ends are 4 bases apart after V is trimmed by 4 bases and J by 4 bases. General study outcomes and caveats: Pairwise subsampling led to the expectation that sequencing depth would affect the degree of clonotype sharing among donors. Sampling was restricted to blood, and TCR repertoires in tissues likely differ from the TCR repertoires found in blood. Estimated clonotype richness was generally larger for naive than for memory subsets. Compared with non-shared clonotypes, the clonotypes found in all four sorted-subset donors had higher generation probabilities. Incomplete sequencing was indicated by rarefaction of sorted-subset datasets, despite the large sequencing depth. Across four donors, approximately 4.6% of naive CD4, 3.5% of naive CD8, roughly 2.3% of memory CD4, and under 0.45% of memory CD8 clonotypes were shared. Because the study included a small number of donors, the genetic and exposure-history diversity represented was limited.

Recombination joined TRBV20-1 with TRBJ1-1, with the D gene uncertain. The origin of this receptor is a man younger than 30 in good health. Some clones in this sample may be carry-over from other donors' samples. Sequencing was done on a sample of memory CD4+ T cells from PBMCs. Reading the label with the study, this specimen's cell subset or site is: CD45RA-negative fraction. The CDR3 sequence is CSATSTEAFF. The nucleotide sequence is given as TGCAGTGCTACCTCCACTGAAGCTTTCTTT.